This TCR beta chain was obtained from a study of cytomegalovirus exposure and HLA in healthy donors. On this clone itself: The antigen is not known.

General study points: The classifier, whose performance was assessed in both the original and validation cohorts, reportedly diagnosed cytomegalovirus status with high specificity and sensitivity. The study found most TCR sequences rare, yet found some public TCRs in many donors. Subsequent analysis of the approximately 130 validation repertoires found a tendency for first-cohort TCR clusters to co-occur.

Sequencing used immunoSEQ multiplex PCR; TCRdb keeps in-frame clones, though not all of them. The sample carries 35,000 to 50,000 clones, 80% to 95% recorded once. The trim removed 5 bases at V and 6 bases at J, leaving 15 bases unmatched. Germline CDR1 is LNHDA and CDR2 is SQIVND (reference sequence). The CDR3 covers 17 residues. This sequence joins TRBV19 and TRBJ1-2, with TRBD1 identical over 10 bases. The sample comprised PBMCs. The receptor was derived from a woman between 18 and 30 years old in good health and CMV-seronegative. CDR3 amino acids: CASSLRQGALGPDGYTF. The DNA for the CDR3 is TGTGCCAGTAGTTTACGACAGGGGGCATTAGGCCCGGATGGCTACACCTTC.